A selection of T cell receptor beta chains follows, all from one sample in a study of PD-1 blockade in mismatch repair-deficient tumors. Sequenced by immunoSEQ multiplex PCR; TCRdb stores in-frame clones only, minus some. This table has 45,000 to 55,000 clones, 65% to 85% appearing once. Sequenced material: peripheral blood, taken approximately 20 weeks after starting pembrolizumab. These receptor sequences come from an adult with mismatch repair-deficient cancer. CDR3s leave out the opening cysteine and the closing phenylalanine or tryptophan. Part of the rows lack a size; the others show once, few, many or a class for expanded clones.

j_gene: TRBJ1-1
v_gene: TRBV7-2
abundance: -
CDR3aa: ASSITTGVWTEAF

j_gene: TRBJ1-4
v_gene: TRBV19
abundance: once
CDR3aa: ASSSHRTGSEKLF

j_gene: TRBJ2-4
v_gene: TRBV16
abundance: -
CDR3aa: ASSQSLRTEGKNIQY

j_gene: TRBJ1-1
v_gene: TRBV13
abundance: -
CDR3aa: AWDREGEAF

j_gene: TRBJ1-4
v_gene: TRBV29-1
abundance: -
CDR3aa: SVGGTGREKLF

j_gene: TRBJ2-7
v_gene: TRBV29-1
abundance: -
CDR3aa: SVRRGTPYEQY

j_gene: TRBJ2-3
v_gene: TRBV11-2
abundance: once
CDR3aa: ASRLGQGAFQTQY

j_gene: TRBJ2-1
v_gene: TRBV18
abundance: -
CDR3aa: ASLRAREPASASYNEQF

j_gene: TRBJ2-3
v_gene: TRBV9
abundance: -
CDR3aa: ASSVLAGGPTDTQY

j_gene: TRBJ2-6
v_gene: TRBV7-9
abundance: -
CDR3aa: ASSLVGANVLT

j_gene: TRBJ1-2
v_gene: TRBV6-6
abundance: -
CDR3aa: ASSSGGEGRGYT

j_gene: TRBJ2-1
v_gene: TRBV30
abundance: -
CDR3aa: AWSYSRNEQF

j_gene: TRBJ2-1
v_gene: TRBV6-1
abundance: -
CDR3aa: ASRATGLVVGEQF

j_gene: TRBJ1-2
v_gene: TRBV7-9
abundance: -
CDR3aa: AVTFFSGGYT

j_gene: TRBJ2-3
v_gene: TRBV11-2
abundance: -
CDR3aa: ASSLDPQLVDTQY

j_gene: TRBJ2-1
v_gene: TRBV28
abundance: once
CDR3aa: ASSSPTRGRNEQF

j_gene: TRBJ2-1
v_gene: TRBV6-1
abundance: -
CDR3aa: ASSETLAGGYNEQF

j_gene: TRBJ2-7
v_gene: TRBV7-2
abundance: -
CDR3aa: ASSPSSGSYEQY

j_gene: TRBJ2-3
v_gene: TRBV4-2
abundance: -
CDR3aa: ASSQDQQRGSTDTQY

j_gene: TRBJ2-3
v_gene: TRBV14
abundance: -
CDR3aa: ASSPLAFPQY

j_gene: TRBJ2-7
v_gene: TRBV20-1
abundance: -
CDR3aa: SARLSREQY

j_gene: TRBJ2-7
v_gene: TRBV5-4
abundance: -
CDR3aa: ASSLNPLAGGGEQY

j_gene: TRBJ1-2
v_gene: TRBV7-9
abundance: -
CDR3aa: ASSPDRGKDGYT

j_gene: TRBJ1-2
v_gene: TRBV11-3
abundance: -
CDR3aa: ASSLGEDYGYT

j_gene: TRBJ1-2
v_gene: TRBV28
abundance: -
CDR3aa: AIPRDSSNYGYT